The sequence of this TCR beta chain was determined in a study of graft-versus-host responses after intestinal transplantation. Germline values: CDR1 SEHNR, CDR2 FQNEAQ (reference sequence). This CDR3 is built from 15 residues. Deletions cut 0 bases from V and 0 bases from J, with 8 bases between. Turning to this clone: The antigen remains unidentified.

Generated by immunoSEQ multiplex PCR, the TCRdb table keeps only in-frame clones and is missing some. The data show 73,000 or so clones, roughly 90% seen once. The material sequenced was unstimulated CD8+ T cells sorted from spleen or lymph node cells, taken before transplant. The chain recombines TRBV7-9 with TRBJ1-1; D is perhaps TRBD1 (6 bases). The TCR originated in a human donor who was the organ donor for an intestinal transplant. CDR3 sequence (DNA): TGTGCCAGCAGCTTAGCCAGGGGTCTGAACACTGAAGCTTTCTTT. Its translation is CASSLARGLNTEAFF.